This paragraph reports one T cell receptor beta chain. This specimen comes from a study of T cell clones after liver transplantation. As for the study in general: Post-transplant blood was tracked for graft-donor-reactive T cell clones identified in a pre-transplant mixed lymphocyte reaction.

Only in-frame clones appear in the TCRdb table, and some are missing; sequencing was by immunoSEQ multiplex PCR. The sample gives approximately 75,000 clones, 80% of which show up once; approximately 0.77% is in the top ten. V gave up 4 bases and J gave up 5 bases, with 11 bases separating them. From germline, CDR1 is SGHTA and CDR2 FQGNSA. The CDR3 totals 14 residues. The rearrangement joins TRBV7-2 to TRBJ1-4, with D uncertain. This specimen consisted of CD4+ T cells from blood, obtained 12 months after liver transplant. The clonotype comes from a human patient who received a liver transplant. Some T cells may have come from the graft donor. The CDR3 nucleotides read TGTGCCAGCAGCTCCGGGCCTTTGAATGAAAAACTGTTTTTT. Amino acids: CASSSGPLNEKLFF.